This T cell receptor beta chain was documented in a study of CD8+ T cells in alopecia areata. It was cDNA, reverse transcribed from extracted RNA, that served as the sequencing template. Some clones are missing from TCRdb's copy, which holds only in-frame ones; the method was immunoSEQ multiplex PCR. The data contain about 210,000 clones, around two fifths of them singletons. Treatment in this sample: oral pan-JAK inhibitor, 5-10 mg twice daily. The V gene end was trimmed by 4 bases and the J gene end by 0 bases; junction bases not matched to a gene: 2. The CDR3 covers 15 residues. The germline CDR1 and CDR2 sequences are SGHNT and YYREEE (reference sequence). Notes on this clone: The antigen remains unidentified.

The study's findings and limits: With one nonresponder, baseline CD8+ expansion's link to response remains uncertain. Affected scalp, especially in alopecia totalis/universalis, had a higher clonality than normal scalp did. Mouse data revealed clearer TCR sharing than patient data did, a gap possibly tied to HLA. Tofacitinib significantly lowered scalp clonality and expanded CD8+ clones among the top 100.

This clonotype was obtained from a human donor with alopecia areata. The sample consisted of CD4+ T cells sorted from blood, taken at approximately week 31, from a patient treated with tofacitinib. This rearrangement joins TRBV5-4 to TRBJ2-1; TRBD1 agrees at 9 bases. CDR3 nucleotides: TGTGCCAGCAGCGACAGGGGGTTCTCCTACAATGAGCAGTTCTTC. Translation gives CASSDRGFSYNEQFF.